The rows below give T cell receptor beta chains drawn from one sample of a study of regulatory T cells in long-lasting Graves disease. TCRdb recomputed calls from the multiplex PCR reads with MiXCR, one row per CDR3 protein. The profile covers about 460,000 distinct CDR3 sequences, with 14% appearing a single time and around a sixth taken by the ten largest. Another study also made use of these data, one on T cells in Graves' hyperthyroidism and ophthalmopathy.

The sample consisted of peripheral blood mononuclear cells (PBMCs), taken at new diagnosis, from a patient treated with antithyroid drugs. The receptors come from a woman between 50 and 59 years old with Graves disease. The CDR3 runs from the conserved cysteine through the conserved F or W.

j_call: TRBJ2-2
v_call: TRBV7-9
cdr3_aa: CASSLARRGTNTGELFF

j_call: TRBJ2-1
v_call: TRBV5-4
cdr3_aa: CASSLKAGEQFF

j_call: TRBJ1-1
v_call: TRBV5-1
cdr3_aa: CASSLTARGEVRNTEAFF

j_call: TRBJ2-2
v_call: TRBV7-9
cdr3_aa: CASSLEGLANTGELFF

j_call: TRBJ2-4
v_call: TRBV7-2
cdr3_aa: CASSTGTSRNIQYF

j_call: TRBJ2-5
v_call: TRBV28
cdr3_aa: CASSFSNQETQYF

j_call: TRBJ2-3
v_call: TRBV7-3
cdr3_aa: CASSLRKTSGRAADTQYF

j_call: TRBJ2-2
v_call: TRBV7-9
cdr3_aa: CASSLEGPKEGELFF

j_call: TRBJ1-1
v_call: TRBV18
cdr3_aa: CASSPIDRDTEAFF

j_call: TRBJ2-6
v_call: TRBV19
cdr3_aa: CASSFGGRLANVLTF

j_call: TRBJ1-2
v_call: TRBV5-1
cdr3_aa: CASSLTGRDYGYTF

j_call: TRBJ2-3
v_call: TRBV11-2
cdr3_aa: CASSSPPGLAGSWSGGDTQYF

j_call: TRBJ2-3
v_call: TRBV30
cdr3_aa: CACGWSVTDTQYF

j_call: TRBJ1-6
v_call: TRBV28
cdr3_aa: CASSFGIVDSPLHF

j_call: TRBJ1-1
v_call: TRBV6-1
cdr3_aa: CASSQDRGWMNTEAFF

j_call: TRBJ2-7
v_call: TRBV20-1
cdr3_aa: CSASTGAPYEQYF

j_call: TRBJ2-5
v_call: TRBV11-2
cdr3_aa: CASSLPGVGETQYF

j_call: TRBJ2-1
v_call: TRBV7-9
cdr3_aa: CASSFAASGRDNEQFF

j_call: TRBJ2-7
v_call: TRBV9
cdr3_aa: CASSVGPGTGQTYEQYF

j_call: TRBJ2-3
v_call: TRBV7-9
cdr3_aa: CASSIASGSGTDTQYF

j_call: TRBJ1-3
v_call: TRBV28
cdr3_aa: CASSLSHTQGKVANTIYF

j_call: TRBJ2-2
v_call: TRBV30
cdr3_aa: CAWTRGLDLNTGELFF

j_call: TRBJ2-5
v_call: TRBV30
cdr3_aa: CAWSTAGRVQETQYF

j_call: TRBJ2-1
v_call: TRBV20-1
cdr3_aa: CSAQIPDRFRNEQFF

j_call: TRBJ2-5
v_call: TRBV9
cdr3_aa: CASSALAGGFETQYF

j_call: TRBJ1-4
v_call: TRBV12-3/TRBV12-4
cdr3_aa: CASTHAGQGGHEKLFF

j_call: TRBJ2-1
v_call: TRBV18
cdr3_aa: CASLPSGSYNEQFF

j_call: TRBJ1-1
v_call: TRBV28
cdr3_aa: CASSSPRGGMTAFF

j_call: TRBJ1-1
v_call: TRBV12-3/TRBV12-4
cdr3_aa: CASSLAREPTEAFF

j_call: TRBJ2-1
v_call: TRBV20-1
cdr3_aa: CSAGLAGGFFRNEQFF

j_call: TRBJ1-5
v_call: TRBV7-2
cdr3_aa: CASSQGWGGNQPQHF

j_call: TRBJ2-2
v_call: TRBV28
cdr3_aa: CATRGQGVTGELFF

j_call: TRBJ2-3
v_call: TRBV12-3/TRBV12-4
cdr3_aa: CASGRGRADTQYF

j_call: TRBJ2-3
v_call: TRBV5-6
cdr3_aa: CASSLTLAEAEDTQYF

j_call: TRBJ2-7
v_call: TRBV5-1
cdr3_aa: CASSPPGQQSYEQYF

j_call: TRBJ2-2
v_call: TRBV2
cdr3_aa: CASRRGTGDTGELFF

j_call: TRBJ1-1
v_call: TRBV5-1
cdr3_aa: CARELHRTGGTEAFF

j_call: TRBJ1-4
v_call: TRBV7-2
cdr3_aa: CASSPWYGEKLFF

j_call: TRBJ2-7
v_call: TRBV12-3/TRBV12-4
cdr3_aa: CASSLSGYGQYF

j_call: TRBJ2-7
v_call: TRBV20-1
cdr3_aa: CSARGGLTSGSDLYEQYF

j_call: TRBJ1-2
v_call: TRBV4-1
cdr3_aa: CASSQKLEGAAGYTF

j_call: TRBJ2-2
v_call: TRBV6-1
cdr3_aa: CASSDGRATGELFF

j_call: TRBJ2-3
v_call: TRBV2
cdr3_aa: CASSVITDTQYF

j_call: TRBJ2-3
v_call: TRBV29-1
cdr3_aa: CSVARETSGSIHTQYF

j_call: TRBJ2-5
v_call: TRBV10-3
cdr3_aa: CAIKGEHQETQYF

j_call: TRBJ2-1
v_call: TRBV3-1
cdr3_aa: CASSQVGGREDNEQFF

j_call: TRBJ2-7
v_call: TRBV28
cdr3_aa: CASSNGWVETYEQYF

j_call: TRBJ2-7
v_call: TRBV27
cdr3_aa: CASSFSGRALYEQYF

j_call: TRBJ2-2
v_call: TRBV19
cdr3_aa: CASSTRLAGDFTGELFF